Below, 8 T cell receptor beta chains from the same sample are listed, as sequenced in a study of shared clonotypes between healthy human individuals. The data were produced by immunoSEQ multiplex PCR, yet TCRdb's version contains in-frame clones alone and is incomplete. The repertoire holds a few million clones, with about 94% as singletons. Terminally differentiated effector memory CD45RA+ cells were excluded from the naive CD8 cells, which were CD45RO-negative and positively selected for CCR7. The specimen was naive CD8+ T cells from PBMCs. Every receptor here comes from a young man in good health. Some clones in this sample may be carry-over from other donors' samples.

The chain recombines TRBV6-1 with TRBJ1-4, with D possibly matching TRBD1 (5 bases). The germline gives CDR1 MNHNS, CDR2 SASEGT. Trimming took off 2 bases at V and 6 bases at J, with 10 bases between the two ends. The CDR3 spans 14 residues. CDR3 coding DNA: TGTGCCAGCAGTGAAAGTCCAGGGCATGAAAAACTGTTTTTT. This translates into CASSESPGHEKLFF.

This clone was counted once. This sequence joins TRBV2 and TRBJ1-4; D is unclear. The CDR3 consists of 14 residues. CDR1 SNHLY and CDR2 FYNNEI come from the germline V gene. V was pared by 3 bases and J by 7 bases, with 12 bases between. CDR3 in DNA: TGTGCCAGCAGTGAGCAATTAGGAACTGAAAAACTGTTTTTT. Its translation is CASSEQLGTEKLFF. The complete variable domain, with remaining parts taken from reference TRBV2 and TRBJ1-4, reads EPEVTQTPSHQVTQMGQEVILRCVPISNHLYFYWYRQILGQKVEFLVSFYNNEISEKSEIFDDQFSVERPDGSNFTLKIRSTKLEDSAMYFCASSEQLGTEKLFFGSGTQLSVL.

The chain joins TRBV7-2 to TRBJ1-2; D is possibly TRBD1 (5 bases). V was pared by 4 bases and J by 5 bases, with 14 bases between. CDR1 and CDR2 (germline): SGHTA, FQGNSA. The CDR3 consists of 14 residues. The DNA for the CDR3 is TGTGCCAGCAGCTCCCGACAGACGGTTTATGGCTACACCTTC. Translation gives CASSSRQTVYGYTF.

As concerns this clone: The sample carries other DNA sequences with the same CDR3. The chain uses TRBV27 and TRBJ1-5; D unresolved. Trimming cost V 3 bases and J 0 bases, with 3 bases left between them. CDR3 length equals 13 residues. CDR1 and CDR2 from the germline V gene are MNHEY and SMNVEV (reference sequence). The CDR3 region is CASSFYSNQPQHF. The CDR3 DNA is TGTGCCAGCAGTTTTTATAGCAATCAGCCCCAGCATTTT.

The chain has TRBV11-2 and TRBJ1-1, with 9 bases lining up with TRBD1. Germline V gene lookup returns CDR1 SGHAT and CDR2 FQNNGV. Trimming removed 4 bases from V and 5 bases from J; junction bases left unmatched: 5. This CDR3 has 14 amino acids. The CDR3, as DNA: TGTGCCAGCAGCTCTCGGACAGGGGAAACTGAAGCTTTCTTT. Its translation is CASSSRTGETEAFF.

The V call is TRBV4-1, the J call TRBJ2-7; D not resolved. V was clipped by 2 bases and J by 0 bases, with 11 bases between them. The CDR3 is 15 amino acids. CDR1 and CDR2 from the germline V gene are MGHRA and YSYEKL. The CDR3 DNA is TGCGCCAGCAGCCAAATACCCGGAAGCTCCTACGAGCAGTACTTC. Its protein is CASSQIPGSSYEQYF.

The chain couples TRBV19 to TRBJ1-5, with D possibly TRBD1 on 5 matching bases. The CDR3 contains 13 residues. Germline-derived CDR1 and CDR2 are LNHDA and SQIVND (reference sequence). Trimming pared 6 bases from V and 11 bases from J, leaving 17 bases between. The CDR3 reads CASSWGGDGTQHF. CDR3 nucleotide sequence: TGTGCCAGTAGCTGGGGGGGGGATGGAACCCAGCATTTT. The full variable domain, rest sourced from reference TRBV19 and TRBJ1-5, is DGGITQSPKYLFRKEGQNVTLSCEQNLNHDAMYWYRQDPGQGLRLIYYSQIVNDFQKGDIAEGYSVSREKKESFPLTVTSAQKNPTAFYLCASSWGGDGTQHFGDGTRLSIL.

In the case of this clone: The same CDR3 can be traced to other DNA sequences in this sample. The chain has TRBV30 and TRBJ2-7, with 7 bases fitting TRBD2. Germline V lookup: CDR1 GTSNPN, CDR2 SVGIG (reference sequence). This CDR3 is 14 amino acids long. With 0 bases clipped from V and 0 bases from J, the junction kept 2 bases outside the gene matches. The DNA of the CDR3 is TGTGCCTGGAGTGTCCGCGGGAGCTCCTACGAGCAGTACTTC. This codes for CAWSVRGSSYEQYF.